The clone carrying this TCR beta chain was picked up one time. Its target is unknown. A read error may produce the germline difference seen at one junction end. The sample comes from a study of regulatory T cells in long-lasting Graves disease. Study in general: Graves' patients, newly diagnosed, had taken antithyroid drugs under 3 months.

Time point given: newly diagnosed GD, antithyroid drugs for less than 3 months. Construction of the TCR library relied on RNA isolated from PBMCs. Study conclusions and caveats: Among samples with persistent disease, TRBV28, TRBJ1-2 and TRBJ2-5 were favored.

The germline gives CDR1 MNHEY, CDR2 SMNVEV (reference sequence). CDR3 length: 13 amino acids. Construction of TCR beta libraries relied on iRepertoire HTBI primers and on Arm-PCR targeting CDR3 regions. TCRdb reprocessed the multiplex PCR reads via MiXCR and lists one record per CDR3 protein. The sample has approximately 390,000 distinct CDR3 sequences; roughly 16% are singletons. These data also featured in a second study, about T cells in Graves' hyperthyroidism and ophthalmopathy. That study adds: Hyperthyroidism of Graves' type that showed no ophthalmopathy progression within 18 months was stable. Most clonotypes expanded in thyroid above 0.001 were likewise present in blood.

Sequencing used peripheral blood mononuclear cells (PBMCs), obtained at new diagnosis, from a patient treated with antithyroid drugs. The chain is built from TRBV27 and TRBJ2-7, with D perhaps assigned TRBD1 or TRBD2 (5 bases each). The receptor comes from a woman aged 18 to 35 with Graves disease. The CDR3: CASSLGTTSEQYF. The CDR3 DNA reads as TGTGCCAGCAGTTTAGGGACCACCAGCGAGCAGTACTTT.